The following is a T cell receptor beta chain sequence with its context. Authors' analysis steps: Estimates of nucleated cell counts were drawn from the amplification of reference gene primers. TCRdb's copy holds only in-frame clones and misses some; the assay was immunoSEQ multiplex PCR. V and J calls and clone size are those listed in that table; D and trimming were worked out from the DNA. The data contain about 310,000 clones, about nine tenths of them singletons. This record comes from a study of blood T cell repertoires in COVID-19. Whole-study context: Samples of COVID-19 (acute and convalescent) were obtained from the United States, Italy and Spain. Sources were T cells, B-cell-depleted T cells, or PBMCs; the material itself was cDNA or gDNA.

This CDR3 region has 16 residues. V lost 4 bases, J lost 0 bases, and 17 bases lay in between. The germline gives CDR1 SGHRS, CDR2 YFSETQ. The sample was peripheral blood. This sequence originates from a man between 45 and 60 years old with active or convalescent COVID-19. The chain recombines TRBV5-1 with TRBJ2-7; D is perhaps TRBD2 (5 bases). The CDR3: CASSPNTPGSSYEQYF. As DNA, the CDR3 is TGCGCCAGCAGCCCGAACACCCCGGGAAGCTCCTACGAGCAGTACTTC.